Sequencing of this T cell receptor (beta chain) was carried out in a study of CD8 T cells in ankylosing spondylitis. General observations from the study: Ankylosing spondylitis blood appeared to be characterized by a TCR beta motif of eight highly homologous variants.

This clonotype was seen many times. Its specificity is not known. MiXCR, run by TCRdb on the 5' RACE reads, gives a single entry per CDR3 protein. The sample holds roughly 490,000 distinct CDR3 sequences, less than 6% seen once. The germline gives CDR1 ENHRY, CDR2 SYGVKD. The junction had 16 bases not matched to a gene; V was cut back by 0 bases and J by 1 base. CDR3 length: 20 amino acids. Sequencing was performed on blood, either unsorted or a sorted T cell fraction (not recorded which). The receptor's source is a male donor with ankylosing spondylitis. J is TRBJ1-1 and V is TRBV10-3; 8 bases align to TRBD1. The CDR3 is CAISESYKGTGQNSNTEAFF. The CDR3 DNA reads TGTGCCATCAGTGAGTCTTATAAAGGGACAGGCCAAAACTCGAACACTGAAGCTTTCTTT.